This T cell receptor beta chain was sequenced during a study of blood T cell repertoires in COVID-19. Background on the study: Spain, Italy and the United States supplied samples that represented acute and convalescent COVID-19. In each case, the material was cDNA or gDNA derived from T cells, B-cell-depleted T cells, or PBMCs.

In the authors' workflow: The assay estimated nucleated cells by amplifying reference gene primers. TCRdb keeps only in-frame clones here, not all; method: immunoSEQ multiplex PCR. That table gives V, J and clone size, and the DNA gave D and trimming. The table shows 200,000 to 250,000 clones, with roughly nine tenths occurring only once. The source of this sequence is a woman in her fifties or sixties with acute or convalescent COVID-19. Sequenced sample: peripheral blood.

CDR3 in DNA: TGCAGCGTTGAACGACAGGGGTGGCAAGAGACCCAGTACTTC. Translating gives CSVERQGWQETQYF. V and J are TRBV29-1 and TRBJ2-5, with 8 positions matching TRBD1. CDR3 length equals 14 residues. In germline, CDR1 is SQVTM, CDR2 ANQGSEA. V lost 2 bases, J lost 2 bases, and 4 bases stayed unmatched.